Each of the 19 T cell receptor beta chains below was sequenced from the same sample in a study of beta chain features in type 1 diabetes. cDNA synthesis used the whole RNA isolate, giving expressed TCRB sequences. Sequencing used immunoSEQ multiplex PCR; TCRdb keeps in-frame clones, though not all of them. Of over 500,000 clones in the sample, around a sixth were seen once. Sequences were obtained from naive CD4+ T cells from blood. The receptors were sampled from a man younger than 35 in good health.

The chain links TRBV14 to TRBJ2-2; tentatively, D is TRBD1 or TRBD2 (5 bases each). CDR3 size: 15 residues. CDR1 SGHDN and CDR2 FVKESK come from the germline V gene. Trimming cost V 0 bases and J 7 bases, with 12 bases left between them. For the CDR3, the DNA is TGTGCCAGCAGCCAAGAAGTCTGGGGGAGCGGGGAGCTGTTTTTT. Its protein is CASSQEVWGSGELFF.

The chain links TRBV10-3 to TRBJ2-1; D possibly corresponds to TRBD2 (6 bases). The CDR3 sequence is 16 residues long. The germline V and J ends were trimmed by 5 bases and 9 bases, with 23 bases remaining between them. Looked up from germline, CDR1 is ENHRY and CDR2 is SYGVKD. CDR3 region: CAISRSQGLSGFEQFF. In nucleotides, the CDR3 is TGTGCCATCAGTCGCTCCCAGGGACTTTCGGGGTTTGAGCAGTTCTTC.

This clone has more than one count but fewer than ten. The gene calls are TRBV5-1 and TRBJ2-7, with D possibly TRBD1 on 6 matching bases. CDR1 SGHRS and CDR2 YFSETQ come from the germline V gene. V was clipped by 5 bases and J by 5 bases, with 20 bases between them. The CDR3 totals 15 residues. DNA of the CDR3: TGCGCCAGCAGTTTTGGCAACAGGGCAGGCCACGAGCAGTACTTC. The encoded protein is CASSFGNRAGHEQYF.

V gene TRBV28 combines with J gene TRBJ1-2; D is uncertain. The germline CDR1 and CDR2 sequences are MDHEN and SYDVKM. Trimming took 10 bases from V and 8 from J, leaving 11 bases between them. There are 10 residues in the CDR3. The DNA for the CDR3 is TGTGCCACCCAGCACTGGGGCTACACCTTC. It codes for CATQHWGYTF.

The rearrangement links TRBV7-2 to TRBJ2-7; TRBD1 agrees at 8 bases. Germline assignment: CDR1 SGHTA and CDR2 FQGNSA. Trimming at V came to 2 bases and at J to 3 bases, leaving 6 bases not matched to a gene. The length of the CDR3 is 15 residues. Here the CDR3 reads CASSLQGAVNYEQYF. CDR3 nucleotides: TGTGCCAGCAGCTTACAGGGGGCCGTTAACTACGAGCAGTACTTC. The variable domain in full, completed from reference TRBV7-2 and TRBJ2-7, reads GAGVSQSPSNKVTEKGKDVELRCDPISGHTALYWYRQSLGQGLEFLIYFQGNSAPDKSGLPSDRFSAERTGGSVSTLTIQRTQQEDSAVYLCASSLQGAVNYEQYFGPGTRLTVT.

Only a few counts were recorded for this clone. The V call is TRBV12-5, the J call TRBJ2-6; D not resolved. This CDR3 spans 15 amino acids. CDR1 and CDR2 (germline): LGHNT, FRNRAP. V was clipped by 2 bases and J by 2 bases, with 7 bases between them. The chain's CDR3 is CASGLWQPGANVLTF. In nucleotides, the CDR3 is TGTGCTAGTGGTTTGTGGCAGCCTGGGGCCAACGTCCTGACTTTC.

The genes are TRBV9 and TRBJ2-7; perhaps D is TRBD1 or TRBD2 (7 bases each). V dropped 4 bases and J dropped 7 bases, with 21 bases sitting between them. This CDR3 has 15 amino acids. Germline CDR1 and CDR2: SGDLS and YYNGEE. CDR3 nucleotide sequence: TGTGCCAGCAGCCGGGACAGCCTCTGGGGGGGAGAGCAGTACTTC. This gives the protein CASSRDSLWGGEQYF.

This clone was observed a few times. The chain couples TRBV4-1 to TRBJ2-2; no clear D. Per the germline V gene, CDR1 is MGHRA and CDR2 is YSYEKL. This CDR3 has 14 amino acids. Trimming took off 4 bases at V and 6 bases at J, with 12 bases between the two ends. In nucleotides, the CDR3 is TGCGCCAGCAGCCCGCTCGGAAGGGCCGGGGAGCTGTTTTTT. Protein product: CASSPLGRAGELFF.

This clone was counted a few times. The chain recombines TRBV29-1 with TRBJ1-4, with 7 bases fitting TRBD1. The length of the CDR3 is 12 residues. Germline V gene sequence: CDR1 SQVTM, CDR2 ANQGSEA. Unmatched junction bases numbered 4, after V lost 7 bases and J lost 5 bases. The CDR3 DNA reads TGCAGCGGCGGGGACAGAAATGAAAAACTGTTTTTT. Translated, it gives CSGGDRNEKLFF.

This clone showed up just a few times. The chain carries TRBV10-3 and TRBJ2-1, with D possibly matching TRBD2 (5 bases). The V end was cut by 7 bases, the J end by 2 bases, with 18 bases between. Per germline, CDR1 ENHRY and CDR2 SYGVKD. The CDR3 runs 16 residues. The CDR3 is CAINLSSGGAYNEQFF. DNA for the CDR3: TGTGCCATCAACCTTTCCAGCGGAGGAGCCTACAATGAGCAGTTCTTC.

This clone was seen only a few times. The rearrangement links TRBV7-8 to TRBJ2-5; D call uncertain. The V gene's germline CDR1 is SGHVS and CDR2 FQNEAQ. CDR3 size: 17 residues. Trimming took 2 bases from V and 1 from J, leaving 17 bases between them. CDR3 DNA: TGTGCCAGCAGCTTATTAGTCACCCCACGAGCCCAAGAGACCCAGTACTTC. Its protein product is CASSLLVTPRAQETQYF.

Only a few counts were recorded for this clone. This chain links TRBV19 with TRBJ1-5; D not certain. Germline values: CDR1 LNHDA, CDR2 SQIVND (reference sequence). The ends were cut back, 4 bases at V and 1 base at J, with 8 bases in the middle. The CDR3 length is 14 residues. The CDR3 is CASSTGVSNQPQHF. As DNA, the CDR3 is TGTGCCAGTAGTACGGGCGTCAGCAATCAGCCCCAGCATTTT. Based on the CDR3 plus reference TRBV19 and TRBJ1-5, the full variable domain is DGGITQSPKYLFRKEGQNVTLSCEQNLNHDAMYWYRQDPGQGLRLIYYSQIVNDFQKGDIAEGYSVSREKKESFPLTVTSAQKNPTAFYLCASSTGVSNQPQHFGDGTRLSIL.

This clone was picked up a small number of times. This chain connects TRBV4-3 to TRBJ2-7; no clear D. Germline loops: CDR1 LGHNA, CDR2 YSLEER. V was trimmed by 1 base and J by 2 bases, leaving 15 bases between them. The CDR3 consists of 16 residues. CDR3 nucleotide sequence: TGCGCCAGCAGCCAAGGTTCGCAGGCGGTGACCTACGAGCAGTACTTC. Protein: CASSQGSQAVTYEQYF.

As DNA, the CDR3 is TGCGCCAGCAGCCTTAGCGGGGCGGAAAATGAGCAGTTCTTC. Amino acid sequence: CASSLSGAENEQFF. The chain recombines TRBV5-1 with TRBJ2-1; 8 bases agree with TRBD2. J lost 7 bases, V lost 4 bases, and 7 bases had no gene match. The CDR3 has 14 amino acids. Germline assignment: CDR1 SGHRS and CDR2 YFSETQ. Complete variable domain (other parts from reference TRBV5-1 and TRBJ2-1): KAGVTQTPRYLIKTRGQQVTLSCSPISGHRSVSWYQQTPGQGLQFLFEYFSETQRNKGNFPGRFSGRQFSNSRSEMNVSTLELGDSALYLCASSLSGAENEQFFGPGTRLTVL.

This clone showed up just a few times. The chain couples TRBV30 to TRBJ1-1; 11 nucleotides line up with TRBD1. The germline V gene encodes CDR1 GTSNPN and CDR2 SVGIG (reference sequence). The CDR3 runs to 16 residues. J gave up 1 base and V 1 base, and 5 bases lay outside the gene matches. Here the CDR3 reads CAWSAGTGGKNTEAFF. CDR3 nucleotide sequence: TGTGCCTGGAGTGCCGGGACAGGGGGGAAGAACACTGAAGCTTTCTTT.

Notes on this clone: Additional DNA sequences in this sample encode the identical CDR3. The J gene is TRBJ1-3, the V gene TRBV5-1, with unresolved D. The germline V gene encodes CDR1 SGHRS and CDR2 YFSETQ. The V gene lost 0 bases and the J gene lost 7 bases, with 5 bases spanning the gap. This CDR3 has 12 amino acids. In DNA form, the CDR3 reads TGCGCCAGCAGCTTGGACGGGAACACCATATATTTT. As protein: CASSLDGNTIYF.

A few counts support this clone. The chain employs TRBV5-1 and TRBJ1-1, with 7 positions matching TRBD1. This CDR3 has 14 residues. Germline trimming cut 4 bases from V and 1 base from J; bases unmatched to any gene: 4. From germline, CDR1 is SGHRS and CDR2 YFSETQ. The CDR3 DNA reads as TGCGCCAGCAGCGACGGGACAGCGAACACTGAAGCTTTCTTT. Translated, it gives CASSDGTANTEAFF.

This clone has only a few counts. The chain is built from TRBV28 and TRBJ1-1, with 10 positions matching TRBD1. The CDR3 runs 13 residues. V dropped 6 bases and J dropped 5; count of bases not matched to a gene: 3. The germline V gene has CDR1 MDHEN and CDR2 SYDVKM. The CDR3 region has the DNA TGTGCCAGCAGGACAGGGGGCGGGACTGAAGCTTTCTTT. Residues: CASRTGGGTEAFF.

This clone came up a few times. The chain joins TRBV19 to TRBJ1-2; 7 bases are a match to TRBD1. This CDR3 comprises 14 residues. The germline V gene encodes CDR1 LNHDA and CDR2 SQIVND (reference sequence). V dropped 1 base and J dropped 4; count of bases not matched to a gene: 3. CDR3 coding DNA: TGTGCCAGTAGTATAGTCGCAGGGGGCTATGGCTACACCTTC. Its translation: CASSIVAGGYGYTF.